These 2 T cell receptor beta chains came from one sample sequenced in a study of blood T cell repertoires in COVID-19. TCRdb's table, derived via immunoSEQ multiplex PCR, lists solely in-frame clones and lacks some. The sample lists fewer than 200,000 clones, about 80% occurring once. Material for sequencing was peripheral blood. All receptors derive from a woman of 80 years or more with acute or convalescent COVID-19.

The chain employs TRBV9 and TRBJ1-2; 8 positions match TRBD1. Trimming at V came to 3 bases and at J to 7 bases, leaving 8 bases not matched to a gene. CDR1 is SGDLS and CDR2 is YYNGEE in the germline V gene. The CDR3 is 14 amino acids. CDR3 DNA: TGTGCCAGCAGCGCCCGGACAGGGCTCGGTGGCTACACCTTC. This gives the protein CASSARTGLGGYTF.

This sequence joins TRBV10-2 and TRBJ2-1; no definite D call. Trimming cost V 1 base and J 3 bases, with 13 bases left between them. The CDR3 runs to 16 residues. Germline V CDR1 and CDR2: WSHSY, SAAADI. The CDR3 DNA reads TGCGCCAGCAGTGAGTATTCCCTGAGGATCTACAATGAGCAGTTCTTC. Its translation is CASSEYSLRIYNEQFF.